Below, 9 T cell receptor beta chains from the same sample are listed, as sequenced in a study of blood T cell repertoires in COVID-19. Produced via immunoSEQ multiplex PCR; TCRdb's table is partial and in-frame only. The sample includes approximately 140,000 clones, around 81% of them seen just once. Sequencing was done on a sample of peripheral blood. These receptors were collected from a human donor with acute or convalescent COVID-19. The donor label of this sample is uncertain.

This clone came up many times. This chain uses TRBV14 with TRBJ1-1; D remains unclear. V was clipped by 3 bases and J by 3 bases, with 11 bases between them. The germline CDR1 and CDR2 sequences are SGHDN and FVKESK. This CDR3 contains 14 residues. Here the CDR3 reads CASSHDETYTEAFF. CDR3 bases: TGTGCCAGCAGCCACGACGAGACATACACTGAAGCTTTCTTT. Full variable domain (missing parts from reference TRBV14 and TRBJ1-1): EAGVTQFPSHSVIEKGQTVTLRCDPISGHDNLYWYRRVMGKEIKFLLHFVKESKQDESGMPNNRFLAERTGGTYSTLKVQPAELEDSGVYFCASSHDETYTEAFFGQGTRLTVV.

This CDR3 reads CASSRQRPTTNEKLFF. The CDR3 bases are TGTGCCAGCAGCCGGCAGCGGCCCACAACTAATGAAAAACTGTTTTTT. This chain uses TRBV5-5 with TRBJ1-4; D call uncertain. The germline V gene encodes CDR1 SGHKS and CDR2 YYEKEE (reference sequence). V lost 4 bases and J 0 bases, leaving 13 bases between the germline ends. This CDR3 has 16 amino acids. The variable domain in full, completed from reference TRBV5-5 and TRBJ1-4, reads DAGVTQSPTHLIKTRGQQVTLRCSPISGHKSVSWYQQVLGQGPQFIFQYYEKEERGRGNFPDRFSARQFPNYSSELNVNALLLGDSALYLCASSRQRPTTNEKLFFGSGTQLSVL.

The chain recombines TRBV18 with TRBJ2-3; possibly TRBD2 for D (5 bases). In germline, CDR1 is KGHSH, CDR2 LQKENI. The CDR3 contains 14 residues. Trimming cost V 4 bases and J 2 bases, with 10 bases left between them. The CDR3 DNA follows: TGTGCCAGCTCACTCTCCGGGGACACAGATACGCAGTATTTT. Amino acid sequence: CASSLSGDTDTQYF.

The chain joins TRBV5-6 to TRBJ1-1; 7 bases align to TRBD1. Germline-derived CDR1 and CDR2 are SGHDT and YYEEEE. The CDR3 is 15 amino acids. J lost 2 bases, V lost 3 bases, and 7 bases had no gene match. CDR3 bases: TGTGCCAGCAGCTCCCGGGACAGCTTAAACACTGAAGCTTTCTTT. This encodes CASSSRDSLNTEAFF.

V gene TRBV5-4 combines with J gene TRBJ1-4; 8 nucleotides line up with TRBD1. The junction had 4 bases not matched to a gene; V was cut back by 4 bases and J by 5 bases. CDR1 and CDR2 from the germline V gene are SGHNT and YYREEE (reference sequence). This CDR3 spans 14 amino acids. In DNA, the CDR3 is TGTGCCAGCAGCCACAGGGGGATGAATGAAAAACTGTTTTTT. This gives the protein CASSHRGMNEKLFF.

V is TRBV5-1 and J is TRBJ1-3; D remains unclear. Trimming took 4 bases from V and 0 from J, leaving 14 bases between them. Germline values: CDR1 SGHRS, CDR2 YFSETQ. The CDR3 totals 16 residues. The CDR3 loop reads CASSLEGATSGNTIYF. As DNA, the CDR3 is TGCGCCAGCAGCCTCGAGGGAGCTACCTCTGGAAACACCATATATTTT.

This clone was detected only once. The V and J genes are TRBV11-3 and TRBJ2-5, with TRBD1 matching 8 bases. V dropped 6 bases and J dropped 4; count of bases not matched to a gene: 4. The CDR3 contains 13 residues. Germline CDR1 reads SGHNT; CDR2 reads YENEEA. This CDR3 is CASSPGGGETQYF. The CDR3 region has the DNA TGTGCCAGCAGTCCAGGGGGCGGAGAGACCCAGTACTTC.

This clone showed up many times. The rearrangement links TRBV19 to TRBJ1-6; 7 bases map to TRBD1. Trimming at V came to 7 bases and at J to 4 bases, leaving 4 bases not matched to a gene. This CDR3 is 14 amino acids long. Germline V lookup: CDR1 LNHDA, CDR2 SQIVND (reference sequence). The DNA for the CDR3 is TGTGCCAGTACTGCGGGACAGTATAATTCACCCCTCCACTTT. It is translated as CASTAGQYNSPLHF. The variable domain in full, with the rest retrieved from reference TRBV19 and TRBJ1-6, is DGGITQSPKYLFRKEGQNVTLSCEQNLNHDAMYWYRQDPGQGLRLIYYSQIVNDFQKGDIAEGYSVSREKKESFPLTVTSAQKNPTAFYLCASTAGQYNSPLHFGNGTRLTVT.

The chain links TRBV7-9 to TRBJ1-4; no firm D call. The germline gives CDR1 SEHNR, CDR2 FQNEAQ (reference sequence). The CDR3 spans 16 residues. V was trimmed by 3 bases and J by 6 bases, leaving 17 bases between them. The CDR3 region has the DNA TGTGCCAGCAGCTTCCCCCGGGGAGGGTCGGATGAAAAACTGTTTTTT. Translation: CASSFPRGGSDEKLFF.